These 10 T cell receptor beta chains were all obtained from the same sample, sequenced in a study of blood T cell repertoires in COVID-19. The assay was immunoSEQ multiplex PCR, and TCRdb's table has in-frame clones only and misses some. The data contain a few hundred thousand clones, more than 75% of them seen just once; the ten biggest clones take up about 1.2%. The sequenced sample was PBMCs or T cells enriched from blood (not recorded which). These receptors were collected from a young woman who had recovered from COVID-19.

Turning to this clone: At one end, the junction sequence differs from germline, possibly due to a read error. This chain connects TRBV6-2 or TRBV6-3 to TRBJ2-5; D unclear. The CDR3 covers 12 residues. Looked up from germline, CDR1 is MNHEY and CDR2 is SVGEGT. The DNA of the CDR3 is TGTGCCAGCAGTTATTCCCTAGAGGCCCAGTACTTC. This codes for CASSYSLEAQYF.

The chain has TRBV5-4 and TRBJ1-4, with D possibly TRBD1 on 6 matching bases. This CDR3 is 13 amino acids long. Germline CDR1 is SGHNT and CDR2 is YYREEE (reference sequence). V was clipped by 0 bases and J by 12 bases, with 12 bases between them. The CDR3 reads CASSLAQGRELFF. CDR3 coding DNA: TGTGCCAGCAGCTTGGCACAGGGTCGGGAACTGTTTTTT.

The chain uses TRBV10-3 and TRBJ2-5, with 10 bases fitting TRBD2. After removal of 4 bases from V and 3 bases from J, the junction contained 8 bases not matched to a gene. Germline CDR1 reads ENHRY; CDR2 reads SYGVKD. The CDR3 is 16 amino acids. Here the CDR3 DNA reads TGTGCCATCAGTGTCGGTAGCGGGGGGTACGAAGAGACCCAGTACTTC. This gives the protein CAISVGSGGYEETQYF.

The chain employs TRBV7-3 and TRBJ2-1; perhaps TRBD2 as D (7 bases). The length of the CDR3 is 17 residues. Germline V gives CDR1 SGHTA, CDR2 FQGTGA. The germline V and J ends were trimmed by 1 base and 7 bases, with 20 bases remaining between them. CDR3 in DNA: TGTGCCAGCAGCTTAATCCGGGGGGCGCCGGAGCGGAATGAGCAGTTCTTC. Translating gives CASSLIRGAPERNEQFF.

This chain links TRBV29-1 with TRBJ2-1, with D perhaps matching TRBD1 (6 bases). V lost 5 bases and J 4 bases, leaving 15 bases between the germline ends. Germline V gene data show CDR1 as SQVTM and CDR2 as ANQGSEA. There are 14 residues in the CDR3. CDR3 residues: CSVLGPGAYNEQFF. The CDR3 DNA reads as TGCAGCGTTCTGGGCCCAGGGGCTTACAATGAGCAGTTCTTC.

V is TRBV7-9 and J is TRBJ2-7; a weak D match, TRBD1 (6 bases). Germline assignment: CDR1 SEHNR and CDR2 FQNEAQ (reference sequence). The CDR3 is 14 residues long. Trimming left V 5 bases short and J 2 bases short, with 13 bases between. CDR3 nucleotides: TGTGCCAGCAGCCCCCGACAGGAAGCCTACGAGCAGTACTTC. It yields the protein CASSPRQEAYEQYF. The full variable domain, with the rest looked up from reference TRBV7-9 and TRBJ2-7, is DTGVSQNPRHKITKRGQNVTFRCDPISEHNRLYWYRQTLGQGPEFLTYFQNEAQLEKSRLLSDRFSAERPKGSFSTLEIQRTEQGDSAMYLCASSPRQEAYEQYFGPGTRLTVT.

The J gene is TRBJ1-4, the V gene TRBV6-1; TRBD1 agrees at 7 bases. CDR1 and CDR2 from the germline V gene are MNHNS and SASEGT. Trimming at V came to 0 bases and at J to 7 bases, leaving 5 bases not matched to a gene. This CDR3 is built from 15 residues. The CDR3 DNA reads as TGTGCCAGCAGTGAAGCACCGGGACAGAGTGAAAAACTGTTTTTT. It is translated as CASSEAPGQSEKLFF.

The chain carries TRBV5-1 and TRBJ1-6; 8 positions match TRBD1. Germline CDR1 is SGHRS and CDR2 is YFSETQ. Germline trimming cut 5 bases from V and 3 bases from J; bases unmatched to any gene: 4. There are 15 residues in the CDR3. DNA of the CDR3: TGCGCCAGCAGGGCCGGACAGGGCTATAATTCACCCCTCCACTTT. Residues: CASRAGQGYNSPLHF. Full variable domain (missing parts from reference TRBV5-1 and TRBJ1-6): KAGVTQTPRYLIKTRGQQVTLSCSPISGHRSVSWYQQTPGQGLQFLFEYFSETQRNKGNFPGRFSGRQFSNSRSEMNVSTLELGDSALYLCASRAGQGYNSPLHFGNGTRLTVT.

Notes on this clone: The DNA is omitted, as the CDR3 cannot be located on it reliably, and the CDR3 follows TCRdb's listing. This chain uses TRBV28 with TRBJ2-7; TRBD1 reflects the table's D call only, with no check against the DNA. Ends included, the CDR3 has 15 residues. CDR1 is MDHEN and CDR2 is SYDVKM in the germline V gene. This CDR3 reads CASSLRAGTGDKQYF.

This chain uses TRBV6-5 with TRBJ2-2, with D perhaps matching TRBD2 (6 bases). V was pared by 11 bases and J by 7 bases, with 17 bases between. CDR3 length equals 13 residues. The germline V gene encodes CDR1 MNHEY and CDR2 SVGAGI. The CDR3 region has the DNA TGTGCCTCCAGCAGAGGGCGGGGCGGGGAGCTGTTTTTT. Translated, it gives CASSRGRGGELFF.